This passage covers 6 T cell receptor beta chains from one sample sequenced in a study of T cell repertoires in cytomegalovirus infection. Each CDR3 protein gets one entry after TCRdb re-called the reads with MiXCR. Found here are under 100,000 distinct CDR3 sequences, approximately 3.7% of them singletons; the top ten hold around 4.4%. Sequencing used PBMCs. The receptors here all came from a human donor in good health (CMV status not recorded). Some clones in this sample may be carry-over from other donors' samples.

Many counts were recorded for this clonotype. The chain has TRBV5-6 and TRBJ2-5; 7 bases line up with TRBD1. With V trimmed by 3 bases and J by 11 bases, 16 bases remained unmatched. Looked up from germline, CDR1 is SGHDT and CDR2 is YYEEEE. The CDR3 length is 15 residues. CDR3 DNA sequence: TGTGCCAGCAGCTGGGACAGTCAAGCAAGATCTGGGCAGTACTTC. Its translation is CASSWDSQARSGQYF.

This clonotype has a count of ten or more. This rearrangement joins TRBV6-1 to TRBJ2-5, with TRBD2 identical over 14 bases. CDR1 MNHNS and CDR2 SASEGT come from the germline V gene. The CDR3 contains 16 residues. V trimming: 8 bases; J trimming: 5 bases; junction bases outside the gene matches: 10. The CDR3 region is CASAPGLAGGQETQYF. The CDR3 DNA follows: TGTGCCAGCGCCCCCGGACTAGCGGGGGGCCAGGAGACCCAGTACTTC.

This clonotype has a count of ten or more. The rearrangement uses TRBV20-1 and TRBJ2-5; weak D call: TRBD1 (5 bases). The germline CDR1 and CDR2 sequences are DFQATT and SNEGSKA (reference sequence). V lost 6 bases and J lost 2, with 13 bases in between. CDR3 length equals 13 residues. Here the CDR3 reads CSAEIDSQETQYF. The CDR3 DNA is TGCAGTGCCGAAATAGACAGTCAAGAGACCCAGTACTTC.

In its sample, this clonotype was seen many times. The CDR3 spells CASRPSGRYEQYF. The CDR3 region has the DNA TGTGCCAGCAGACCGTCGGGCAGGTACGAGCAGTACTTC. V and J are TRBV6-2 or TRBV6-3 and TRBJ2-7; no clear D gene. V shed 6 bases and J shed 4 bases, with 13 bases lying between them. Germline lookup yields CDR1 MNHEY and CDR2 SVGEGT. The CDR3 runs to 13 residues.

This clonotype has ten or more counts. This sequence joins TRBV6-5 and TRBJ1-1; no definite D call. Germline V lookup: CDR1 MNHEY, CDR2 SVGAGI. V lost 4 bases and J 4 bases, leaving 25 bases between the germline ends. The CDR3 covers 18 residues. This chain's CDR3 is CASSFAQFNSPASTEAFF. For the CDR3, the DNA is TGTGCCAGCAGTTTCGCACAATTCAATTCCCCGGCGAGCACTGAAGCTTTCTTT.

This clonotype has at least ten counts. This chain connects TRBV27 to TRBJ2-5; 9 nucleotides align to TRBD1. V dropped 6 bases and J dropped 5; count of bases not matched to a gene: 10. The CDR3 is 15 amino acids. Germline values: CDR1 MNHEY, CDR2 SMNVEV (reference sequence). The CDR3 DNA is TGTGCCAGCAGCCGTGGACAGGGGATATGGGAGACCCAGTACTTC. As protein: CASSRGQGIWETQYF.